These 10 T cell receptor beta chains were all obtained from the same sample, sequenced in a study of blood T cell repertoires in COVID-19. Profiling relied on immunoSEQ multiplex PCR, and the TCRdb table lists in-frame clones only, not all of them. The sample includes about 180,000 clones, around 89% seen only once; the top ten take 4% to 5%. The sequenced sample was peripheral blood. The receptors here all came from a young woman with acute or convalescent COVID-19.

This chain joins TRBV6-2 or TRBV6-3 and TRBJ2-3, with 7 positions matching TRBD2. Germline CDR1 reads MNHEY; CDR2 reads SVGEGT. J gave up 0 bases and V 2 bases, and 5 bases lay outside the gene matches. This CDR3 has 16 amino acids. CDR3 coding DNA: TGTGCCAGCAGTTACGGCAAGCGGGGTAGCACAGATACGCAGTATTTT. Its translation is CASSYGKRGSTDTQYF.

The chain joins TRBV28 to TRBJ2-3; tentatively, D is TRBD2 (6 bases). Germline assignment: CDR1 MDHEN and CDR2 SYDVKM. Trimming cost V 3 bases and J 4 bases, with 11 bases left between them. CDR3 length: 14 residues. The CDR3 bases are TGTGCCAGCAGTTTCTTACTAGCATCAGATACGCAGTATTTT. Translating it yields CASSFLLASDTQYF. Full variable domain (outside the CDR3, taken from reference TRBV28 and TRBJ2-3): DVKVTQSSRYLVKRTGEKVFLECVQDMDHENMFWYRQDPGLGLRLIYFSYDVKMKEKGDIPEGYSVSREKKERFSLILESASTNQTSMYLCASSFLLASDTQYFGPGTRLTVL.

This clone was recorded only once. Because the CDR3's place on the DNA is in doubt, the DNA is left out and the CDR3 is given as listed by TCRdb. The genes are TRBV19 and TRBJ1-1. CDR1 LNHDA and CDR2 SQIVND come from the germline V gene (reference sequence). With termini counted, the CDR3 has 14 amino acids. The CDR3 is CASTSGFGNTEAFF.

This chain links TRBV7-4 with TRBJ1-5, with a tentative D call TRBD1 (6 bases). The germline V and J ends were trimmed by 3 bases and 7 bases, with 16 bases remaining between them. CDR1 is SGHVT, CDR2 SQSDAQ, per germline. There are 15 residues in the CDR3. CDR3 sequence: CASSFRVQGQQPQHF. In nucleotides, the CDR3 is TGTGCCAGCAGCTTTCGGGTTCAGGGGCAGCAGCCCCAGCATTTT.

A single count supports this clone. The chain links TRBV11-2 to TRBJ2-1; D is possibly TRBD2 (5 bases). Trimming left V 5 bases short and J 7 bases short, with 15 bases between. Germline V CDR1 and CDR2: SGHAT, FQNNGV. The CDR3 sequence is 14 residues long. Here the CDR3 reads CASSPWTRPNEQFF. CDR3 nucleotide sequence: TGTGCCAGCAGCCCTTGGACTCGGCCTAATGAGCAGTTCTTC.

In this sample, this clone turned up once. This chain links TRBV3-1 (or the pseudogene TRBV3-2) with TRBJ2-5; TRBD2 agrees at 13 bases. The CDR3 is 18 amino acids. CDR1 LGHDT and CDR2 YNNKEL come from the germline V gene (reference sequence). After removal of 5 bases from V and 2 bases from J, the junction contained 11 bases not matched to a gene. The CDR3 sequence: CASSEELAGGREQETQYF. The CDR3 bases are TGTGCCAGCAGCGAGGAACTAGCGGGAGGGAGGGAACAAGAGACCCAGTACTTC.

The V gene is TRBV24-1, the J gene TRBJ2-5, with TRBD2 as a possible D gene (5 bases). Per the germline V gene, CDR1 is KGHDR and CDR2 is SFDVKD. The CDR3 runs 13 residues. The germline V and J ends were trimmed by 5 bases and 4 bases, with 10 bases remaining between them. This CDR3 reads CATSAGKAETQYF. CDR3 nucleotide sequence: TGTGCCACCAGTGCCGGGAAGGCAGAGACCCAGTACTTC.

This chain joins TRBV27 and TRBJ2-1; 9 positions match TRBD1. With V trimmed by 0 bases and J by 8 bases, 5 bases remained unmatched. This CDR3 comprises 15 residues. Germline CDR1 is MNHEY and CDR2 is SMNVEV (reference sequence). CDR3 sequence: CASSLSAQGADEQFF. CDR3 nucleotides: TGTGCCAGCAGTTTATCGGCACAGGGGGCTGATGAGCAGTTCTTC.

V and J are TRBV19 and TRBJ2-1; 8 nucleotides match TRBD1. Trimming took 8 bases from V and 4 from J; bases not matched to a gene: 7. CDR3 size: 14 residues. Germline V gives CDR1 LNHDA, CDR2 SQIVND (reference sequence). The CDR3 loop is CASRQGARYNEQFF. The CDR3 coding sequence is TGTGCCAGTCGTCAGGGGGCGAGGTACAATGAGCAGTTCTTC.

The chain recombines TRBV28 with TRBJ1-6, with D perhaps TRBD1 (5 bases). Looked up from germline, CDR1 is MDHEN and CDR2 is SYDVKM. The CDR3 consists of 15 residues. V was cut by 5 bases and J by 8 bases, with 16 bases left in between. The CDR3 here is CASSPSGGGYSPLHF. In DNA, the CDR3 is TGTGCCAGCAGTCCGTCCGGGGGGGGTTATTCACCCCTCCACTTT.